The 21 T cell receptor beta chains reported below all come from one sample, sequenced in a study of cytomegalovirus exposure and HLA in healthy donors. PCR employed 60 Vbeta and 13 Jbeta primers. Some clones are missing from TCRdb's copy, which holds only in-frame ones; the method was immunoSEQ multiplex PCR. Among under 150,000 clones listed, roughly 75% were seen once. The sample taken for sequencing was PBMCs. The receptors derive from a young man in good health and CMV-seronegative.

The chain is built from TRBV13 and TRBJ2-6; D possibly corresponds to TRBD2 (6 bases). CDR1 PRHDT and CDR2 FYEKMQ come from the germline V gene (reference sequence). This CDR3 is built from 18 residues. Trimming cost V 1 base and J 0 bases, with 13 bases left between them. CDR3 sequence: CASSLVGGSYSGANVLTF. The CDR3 coding sequence is TGTGCCAGCAGCTTAGTCGGAGGGAGTTACTCTGGGGCCAACGTCCTGACTTTC.

The chain recombines TRBV27 with TRBJ2-1; TRBD1 matches 9 bases. Losses at the gene ends were 6 bases for V and 1 base for J; bases not matched to a gene: 4. This CDR3 comprises 15 residues. Germline-derived CDR1 and CDR2 are MNHEY and SMNVEV (reference sequence). CDR3 DNA: TGTGCCAGCAGAACCGGGACAGGGTCCTACAATGAGCAGTTCTTC. Its translation: CASRTGTGSYNEQFF.

This sequence joins TRBV7-6 and TRBJ2-2, with TRBD1 matching 8 bases. The CDR3 extends over 16 amino acids. V was pared by 2 bases and J by 2 bases, with 4 bases of the junction left unmatched. The germline gives CDR1 SGHVS, CDR2 FNYEAQ. The CDR3 coding sequence is TGTGCCAGCAGCTTATCCCCAGGGGGCAACACCGGGGAGCTGTTTTTT. Protein product: CASSLSPGGNTGELFF.

The V call is TRBV5-6, the J call TRBJ2-5; TRBD1 is a possible D gene (5 bases). CDR1 is SGHDT and CDR2 is YYEEEE in the germline V gene. Trimming shortened V by 0 bases and J by 3 bases, and 15 bases separated the two germline ends. The CDR3 has 16 residues. The CDR3 bases are TGTGCCAGCAGCTTGGCCAGGGCAGGGCGAGAAGAGACCCAGTACTTC. Protein sequence: CASSLARAGREETQYF.

V usage is TRBV5-1 and J usage is TRBJ2-2, with 12 bases fitting TRBD2. Trimming at V came to 1 base and at J to 7 bases, leaving 8 bases not matched to a gene. This CDR3 region has 17 residues. Germline V gene sequence: CDR1 SGHRS, CDR2 YFSETQ. CDR3 protein: CASSLRLAGEMVGELFF. In nucleotides, the CDR3 is TGCGCCAGCAGCTTGAGACTAGCGGGAGAGATGGTCGGGGAGCTGTTTTTT.

The rearrangement links TRBV6-1 to TRBJ1-1; TRBD1 agrees at 8 bases. V lost 4 bases, J lost 1 base, and 2 bases stayed unmatched. Germline V CDR1 and CDR2: MNHNS, SASEGT. The CDR3 is made up of 14 amino acids. The CDR3 nucleotides read TGTGCCAGCAGTGGGACAGGGACGAACACTGAAGCTTTCTTT. This translates into CASSGTGTNTEAFF.

The V and J genes are TRBV5-1 and TRBJ1-1, with a tentative D call TRBD1 (5 bases). V was trimmed by 4 bases and J by 6 bases, leaving 13 bases between them. This CDR3 contains 13 residues. The germline V gene has CDR1 SGHRS and CDR2 YFSETQ. Here the CDR3 DNA reads TGCGCCAGCAGCCCTGACAGTGGCGCTGAAGCTTTCTTT. It is translated as CASSPDSGAEAFF.

This clone was found a few times. The J gene is TRBJ1-1, the V gene TRBV18, with D hard to call. V lost 3 bases and J lost 1, with 9 bases in between. Germline CDR1 and CDR2: KGHSH and LQKENI. The CDR3 sequence is 14 residues long. The CDR3 region has the DNA TGTGCCAGCTCACCTAGCCCCACGAACACTGAAGCTTTCTTT. It encodes CASSPSPTNTEAFF.

CDR3 in amino acids: CASSPVNTEAFF. The CDR3 DNA is TGCGCCAGCAGCCCGGTGAACACTGAAGCTTTCTTT. This chain uses TRBV4-1 with TRBJ1-1, with D unresolved. Germline values: CDR1 MGHRA, CDR2 YSYEKL. CDR3 size: 12 residues. V dropped 4 bases and J dropped 0 bases, with 3 bases sitting between them.

The chain combines TRBV29-1 with TRBJ2-1; the match to TRBD2 covers 7 bases. CDR1 is SQVTM, CDR2 ANQGSEA, per germline. J lost 4 bases, V lost 5 bases, and 11 bases had no gene match. The CDR3 contains 15 residues. CDR3 sequence reads: CSVQTPVRGYNEQFF. CDR3 bases: TGCAGCGTTCAAACCCCGGTGCGGGGGTACAATGAGCAGTTCTTC.

DNA of the CDR3: TGCGCCAGCAGCTCAGGAGGACAGTCACTTATGGGTGGCTACACCTTC. Protein: CASSSGGQSLMGGYTF. V gene TRBV5-1 combines with J gene TRBJ1-2; D is possibly TRBD1 (6 bases). The CDR3 runs 16 residues. The V gene's germline CDR1 is SGHRS and CDR2 YFSETQ. With 3 bases removed from V and 7 bases from J, the gap between germline ends came to 22 bases.

V usage is TRBV28 and J usage is TRBJ1-6; 9 bases fit TRBD1. The CDR3 totals 18 residues. Losses at the gene ends were 4 bases for V and 9 bases for J; bases not matched to a gene: 16. Germline loops: CDR1 MDHEN, CDR2 SYDVKM. In nucleotides, the CDR3 is TGTGCCAGCAGTTCCATAGGGGGACAGGGAGGAGTAGGTTCACCCCTCCACTTT. It yields the protein CASSSIGGQGGVGSPLHF. Supplemented by reference TRBV28 and TRBJ1-6, the full variable domain reads DVKVTQSSRYLVKRTGEKVFLECVQDMDHENMFWYRQDPGLGLRLIYFSYDVKMKEKGDIPEGYSVSREKKERFSLILESASTNQTSMYLCASSSIGGQGGVGSPLHFGNGTRLTVT.

The chain links TRBV28 to TRBJ2-5, with 12 bases aligning to TRBD2. Germline V gene lookup returns CDR1 MDHEN and CDR2 SYDVKM. The CDR3 extends over 18 amino acids. With 6 bases clipped from V and 2 bases from J, the junction kept 13 bases outside the gene matches. CDR3: CASRVWASGRGGQETQYF. The CDR3 coding sequence is TGTGCCAGCAGGGTCTGGGCTAGCGGGAGGGGAGGGCAAGAGACCCAGTACTTC.

This sequence joins TRBV27 and TRBJ1-2; D is ambiguous. Germline V gene lookup returns CDR1 MNHEY and CDR2 SMNVEV (reference sequence). Between the trimmed V and J ends, which lost 0 bases and 6 bases, there was a span of 8 bases. This CDR3 spans 13 amino acids. CDR3 sequence: CASSLSGRDGYTF. The DNA for the CDR3 is TGTGCCAGCAGTTTATCGGGGAGAGATGGCTACACCTTC.

V gene TRBV6-5 combines with J gene TRBJ1-1, with 11 bases lining up with TRBD1. The CDR3 loop spans 15 amino acids. Trimming took 4 bases from V and 6 from J; bases not matched to a gene: 7. Germline V CDR1 and CDR2: MNHEY, SVGAGI. The chain's CDR3 is CASSWTGGSRAEAFF. The CDR3 DNA follows: TGTGCCAGCAGTTGGACAGGGGGCTCGAGGGCTGAAGCTTTCTTT.

The chain recombines TRBV5-4 with TRBJ2-3; 12 bases line up with TRBD2. Germline V CDR1 and CDR2: SGHNT, YYREEE (reference sequence). V lost 3 bases and J lost 5; bases outside the gene matches: 7. This CDR3 spans 16 amino acids. CDR3 DNA: TGTGCCAGCAGCTCCCCTAGCGGGAGGGATGTAGATACGCAGTATTTT. This encodes CASSSPSGRDVDTQYF.

CDR3 sequence (DNA): TGTGCCAGTAGTTTCCGACAGGGGAGTAGCACAGATACGCAGTATTTT. Encoded protein: CASSFRQGSSTDTQYF. The chain couples TRBV19 to TRBJ2-3; 8 positions match TRBD1. V lost 5 bases, J lost 0 bases, and 7 bases stayed unmatched. CDR3 length: 16 amino acids. Germline V CDR1 and CDR2: LNHDA, SQIVND (reference sequence).

The chain couples TRBV10-3 to TRBJ2-3; 7 nucleotides line up with TRBD2. The junction had 6 bases not matched to a gene; V was cut back by 10 bases and J by 2 bases. This CDR3 has 13 residues. The germline CDR1 and CDR2 sequences are ENHRY and SYGVKD. The CDR3 nucleotides are TGTGCCACCCGGGGGGAGGTCACAGATACGCAGTATTTT. Protein product: CATRGEVTDTQYF.

CDR3 bases: TGTGCCAGCAGTTTTGCAAGTGGGGGCAGGGGGTCCTACAATGAGCAGTTCTTC. Translating gives CASSFASGGRGSYNEQFF. This chain connects TRBV27 to TRBJ2-1; TRBD1 aligns across 7 bases. The J segment lost 1 base and the V segment lost 3 bases, leaving 12 bases of the junction unmatched. The CDR3 totals 18 residues. In germline, CDR1 is MNHEY, CDR2 SMNVEV (reference sequence).

The chain uses TRBV13 and TRBJ2-7, with TRBD2 matching 11 bases. The trim removed 4 bases at V and 5 bases at J, leaving 1 base unmatched. From germline, CDR1 is PRHDT and CDR2 FYEKMQ (reference sequence). The CDR3 has 13 residues. The CDR3 sequence is CASSSGLADEQYF. CDR3 coding DNA: TGTGCCAGCAGCTCGGGACTAGCGGACGAGCAGTACTTC.

The chain combines TRBV29-1 with TRBJ2-1; maybe TRBD2 (5 bases). Germline loops: CDR1 SQVTM, CDR2 ANQGSEA. V dropped 7 bases and J dropped 0 bases, with 13 bases sitting between them. This CDR3 is built from 14 residues. The CDR3 sequence: CSGSGESSYNEQFF. CDR3 in DNA: TGCAGCGGCTCCGGGGAGTCCTCCTACAATGAGCAGTTCTTC.